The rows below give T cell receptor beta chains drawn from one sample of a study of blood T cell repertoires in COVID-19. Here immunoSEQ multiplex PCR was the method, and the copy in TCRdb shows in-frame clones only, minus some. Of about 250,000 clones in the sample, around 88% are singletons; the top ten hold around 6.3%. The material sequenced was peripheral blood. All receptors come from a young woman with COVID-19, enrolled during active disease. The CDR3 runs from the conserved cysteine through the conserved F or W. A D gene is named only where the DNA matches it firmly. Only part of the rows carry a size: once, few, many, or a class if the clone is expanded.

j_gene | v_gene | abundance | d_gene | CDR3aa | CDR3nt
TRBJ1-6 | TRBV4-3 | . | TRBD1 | CASSQVTGEPLHF | TGCGCCAGCAGCCAGGTGACAGGGGAGCCCCTCCACTTT
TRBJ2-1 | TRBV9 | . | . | CASSVGALEGGNEQFF | TGTGCCAGCAGCGTAGGGGCCCTGGAAGGGGGCAATGAGCAGTTCTTC
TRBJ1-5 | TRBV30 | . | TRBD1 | CAWSGTGGAQPQHF | TGTGCCTGGAGTGGAACAGGGGGCGCCCAGCCCCAGCATTTT
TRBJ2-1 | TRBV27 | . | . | CASSFSRVGNEQFF | TGTGCCAGCAGTTTCAGCAGGGTGGGGAATGAGCAGTTCTTC
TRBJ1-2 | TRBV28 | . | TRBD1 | CASSFQGATYGYTF | TGTGCCAGCAGTTTTCAGGGGGCGACCTATGGCTACACCTTC
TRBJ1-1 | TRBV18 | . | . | CASSLGRDTEAFF | TGTGCCAGCTCACTTGGGAGGGACACTGAAGCTTTCTTT
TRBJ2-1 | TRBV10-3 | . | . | CATNYNEQFF | TGTGCCACCAACTACAATGAGCAGTTCTTC
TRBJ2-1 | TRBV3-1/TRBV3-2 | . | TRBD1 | CASSQGTGGQFF | TGTGCCAGCAGCCAGGGGACAGGAGGACAGTTCTTC
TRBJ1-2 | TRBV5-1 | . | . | CASSPREGVYGYTF | TGCGCCAGCAGCCCCAGGGAGGGGGTCTATGGCTACACCTTC
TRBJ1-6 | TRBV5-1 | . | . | CASSLTAETNSPLHF | TGCGCCAGCAGCTTAACGGCGGAGACTAATTCACCCCTCCACTTT
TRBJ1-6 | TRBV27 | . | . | CASSFRVGAEYNSPLHF | TGTGCCAGCAGTTTTCGAGTGGGGGCCGAATATAATTCACCCCTCCACTTT
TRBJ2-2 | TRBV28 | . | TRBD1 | CASSPPAGGNTGELFF | TGTGCCAGCAGCCCCCCGGCAGGGGGGAACACCGGGGAGCTGTTTTTT
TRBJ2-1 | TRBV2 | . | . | CASSAPWAAEKRAYNEQFF | TGTGCCAGCAGCGCGCCCTGGGCCGCAGAGAAGCGGGCCTACAATGAGCAGTTCTTC
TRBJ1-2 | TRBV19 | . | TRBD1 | CASSPQSSGGSYGYTF | TGTGCCAGTAGTCCCCAATCCTCAGGGGGCTCCTATGGCTACACCTTC
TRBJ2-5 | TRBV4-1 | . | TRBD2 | CASSQAGEQETQYF | TGCGCCAGCAGCCAGGCGGGAGAACAAGAGACCCAGTACTTC
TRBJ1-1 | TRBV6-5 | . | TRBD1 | CASSYGQGRTEAFF | TGTGCCAGCAGTTACGGACAGGGCCGCACTGAAGCTTTCTTT
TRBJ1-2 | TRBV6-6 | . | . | CASSSETGNYGYTF | TGTGCCAGCAGTTCCGAAACAGGGAACTATGGCTACACCTTC
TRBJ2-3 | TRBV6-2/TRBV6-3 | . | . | CASSLDSFTDTQYF | TGTGCCAGCAGTTTGGACAGTTTCACAGATACGCAGTATTTT
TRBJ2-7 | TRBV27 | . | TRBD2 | CASGPGLAGLEQYF | TGTGCCAGCGGACCGGGACTAGCGGGGTTGGAGCAGTACTTC
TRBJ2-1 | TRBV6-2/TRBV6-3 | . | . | CASSYPIWGGAENEQFF | TGTGCCAGCAGTTACCCCATCTGGGGGGGGGCAGAGAATGAGCAGTTCTTC
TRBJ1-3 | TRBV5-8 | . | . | CASSRGEGSSGNTIYF | TGTGCCAGCAGCCGAGGGGAGGGAAGCTCTGGAAACACCATATATTTT
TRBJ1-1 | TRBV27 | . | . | CASSLSSGNTEAFF | TGTGCCAGCAGTTTATCCTCGGGGAACACTGAAGCTTTCTTT
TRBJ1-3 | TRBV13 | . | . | CASSLVPDRGNTIYF | TGTGCCAGCAGCTTAGTTCCAGACAGGGGAAACACCATATATTTT
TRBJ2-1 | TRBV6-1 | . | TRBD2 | CASSGPGLAGNNEQFF | TGTGCCAGCAGTGGACCGGGACTAGCGGGTAACAATGAGCAGTTCTTC
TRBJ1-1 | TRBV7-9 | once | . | CASSQSGGVTEAFF | TGTGCCAGCAGCCAGAGTGGGGGCGTCACTGAAGCTTTCTTT
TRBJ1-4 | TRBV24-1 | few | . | CATSRGTNEKLFF | TGTGCCACCAGCAGGGGAACTAATGAAAAACTGTTTTTT
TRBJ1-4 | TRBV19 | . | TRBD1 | CASWTGRSATNEKLFF | TGTGCCAGTTGGACAGGGCGGAGCGCAACTAATGAAAAACTGTTTTTT
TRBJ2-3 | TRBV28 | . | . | CASSAPGLETDTQYF | TGTGCCAGCAGTGCCCCGGGACTCGAGACAGATACGCAGTATTTT
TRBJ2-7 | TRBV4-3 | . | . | CASSQAREASYEQYF | TGCGCCAGCAGCCAAGCGAGGGAAGCTTCTTACGAGCAGTACTTC
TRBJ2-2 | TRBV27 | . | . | CASSSTGLVRAGELFF | TGTGCCAGCAGTTCAACCGGACTGGTGAGAGCCGGGGAGCTGTTTTTT
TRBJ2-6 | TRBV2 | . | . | CATKRGSGANVLTF | TGTGCCACAAAACGGGGCTCTGGGGCCAACGTCCTGACTTTC
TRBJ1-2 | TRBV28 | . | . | CASSLYGQEGYTF | TGTGCCAGCAGTTTATATGGGCAAGAAGGCTACACCTTC
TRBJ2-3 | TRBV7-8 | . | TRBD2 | CASSSHPGGNTDTQYF | TGTGCCAGCAGCTCCCATCCGGGGGGGAACACAGATACGCAGTATTTT
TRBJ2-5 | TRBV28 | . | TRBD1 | CASGNTEDRGGKETQYF | TGTGCCAGCGGAAACACGGAAGACAGGGGAGGTAAAGAGACCCAGTACTTC
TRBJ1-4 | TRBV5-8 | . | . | CASSFPGLRQLFF | TGTGCCAGCAGCTTCCCGGGTCTGCGACAACTGTTTTTT
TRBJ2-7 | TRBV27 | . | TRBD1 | CASSLTSGQAIYEQYF | TGTGCCAGCAGTTTGACGTCGGGACAGGCTATCTACGAGCAGTACTTC
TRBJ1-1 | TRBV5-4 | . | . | CASSPTSTGYTEAFF | TGTGCCAGCAGCCCAACGAGTACCGGGTACACTGAAGCTTTCTTT
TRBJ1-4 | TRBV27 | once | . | CASSYGAGKLFF | TGTGCCAGCAGTTACGGGGCGGGGAAACTGTTTTTT
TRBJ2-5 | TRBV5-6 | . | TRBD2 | CASSWVGGETQYF | TGTGCCAGCAGCTGGGTCGGGGGGGAGACCCAGTACTTC
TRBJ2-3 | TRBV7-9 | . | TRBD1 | CASSYTGDSTQYF | TGTGCCAGCAGCTATACCGGGGACAGTACGCAGTATTTT
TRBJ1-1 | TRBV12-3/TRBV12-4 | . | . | CASSPHRDTEAFF | TGTGCCAGCAGTCCCCACAGGGACACTGAAGCTTTCTTT
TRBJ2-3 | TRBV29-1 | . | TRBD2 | CSVERLAVTDTQYF | TGCAGCGTTGAACGTCTAGCGGTCACAGATACGCAGTATTTT